The T cell receptor beta chain under discussion was sequenced for a study of T cells in Graves' hyperthyroidism and ophthalmopathy. Findings of the study overall: Before onset, by a median of around six months, the model predicted ophthalmopathy.

It was RNA transcripts that yielded the amplified TCR beta CDR3 regions. HTBI primers were the set used in a first-round RT-PCR of the TCR CDR3. TCRdb reanalysed the multiplex PCR reads using MiXCR and keeps one entry per CDR3 protein. This table holds 550,000 to 800,000 distinct CDR3 sequences, around 16% found once. Trimming took 4 bases from V and 2 from J, leaving 8 bases between them. Germline CDR1 reads SQVTM; CDR2 reads ANQGSEA. CDR3 length: 12 amino acids. This clonotype was observed a handful of times. Its target is unknown. The source of this sequence is a man aged 50 to 59 with Graves' hyperthyroidism. Material for sequencing was blood. The V call is TRBV29-1, the J call TRBJ2-5; unclear D gene. As DNA, the CDR3 is TGCAGCGTTGTGTCTCAACAAGAGACCCAGTACTTC. It codes for CSVVSQQETQYF.